Below, 10 T cell receptor beta chains from the same sample are listed, as sequenced in a study of blood T cell repertoires in COVID-19. Using immunoSEQ multiplex PCR, the repertoire was profiled, and TCRdb retains in-frame clones only, with some absent. The data hold more than 95,000 clones, with roughly 90% observed a single time. The sequencing input was peripheral blood. The receptors were sampled from a human donor in a cohort sampled during active COVID-19.

The V call is TRBV10-3, the J call TRBJ2-5; 10 nucleotides align to TRBD1. V shed 0 bases, J shed 2 bases, and the junction held 6 bases outside the gene matches. CDR1 ENHRY and CDR2 SYGVKD come from the germline V gene. There are 17 residues in the CDR3. The CDR3 here is CAISESWGTGVQETQYF. The CDR3 region has the DNA TGTGCCATCAGTGAGTCTTGGGGGACAGGGGTTCAAGAGACCCAGTACTTC.

The chain is built from TRBV3-1 (or the pseudogene TRBV3-2) and TRBJ1-1, with 10 positions matching TRBD1. The V gene end was trimmed by 4 bases and the J gene end by 11 bases; junction bases not matched to a gene: 22. The CDR3 contains 18 residues. Germline V gene sequence: CDR1 LGHDT, CDR2 YNNKEL (reference sequence). CDR3 protein: CASSLEATGGASFFGAFF. DNA for the CDR3: TGTGCCAGCAGCCTCGAGGCGACAGGGGGCGCCTCCTTCTTCGGGGCTTTCTTT.

Only one count was recorded for this clone. V and J are TRBV29-1 and TRBJ2-5; D uncertain. Germline CDR1 SQVTM, CDR2 ANQGSEA. The CDR3 sequence is 11 residues long. V dropped 3 bases and J dropped 3 bases, with 5 bases sitting between them. CDR3 loop: CSVDPEETQYF. For the CDR3, the DNA is TGCAGCGTTGACCCCGAAGAGACCCAGTACTTC. Based on the CDR3 plus reference TRBV29-1 and TRBJ2-5, the full variable domain is SAVISQKPSRDICQRGTSLTIQCQVDSQVTMMFWYRQQPGQSLTLIATANQGSEATYESGFVIDKFPISRPNLTFSTLTVSNMSPEDSSIYLCSVDPEETQYFGPGTRLLVL.

The rearrangement links TRBV6-6 to TRBJ2-7, with 7 bases identical to TRBD1. This CDR3 region has 12 residues. J gave up 5 bases and V 6 bases, and 4 bases lay outside the gene matches. In germline, CDR1 is MNHNY, CDR2 SVGAGI (reference sequence). The CDR3 DNA sequence: TGTGCCAGCAGAGACAGGGACCACGAGCAGTACTTC. This codes for CASRDRDHEQYF.

V usage is TRBV6-5 and J usage is TRBJ2-7; D perhaps matches TRBD1 (5 bases). Germline CDR1 reads MNHEY; CDR2 reads SVGAGI. This CDR3 spans 14 amino acids. V lost 0 bases, J lost 3 bases, and 9 bases lay in between. DNA of the CDR3: TGTGCCAGCAGTTACTCAGGGGCGTTCTACGAGCAGTACTTC. This translates into CASSYSGAFYEQYF.

The CDR3 loop is CASSFRGTGSVGYTF. In DNA, the CDR3 is TGTGCCAGCAGCTTTCGGGGGACAGGGAGTGTTGGCTACACCTTC. The chain recombines TRBV7-9 with TRBJ1-2; 9 positions match TRBD1. CDR1 is SEHNR and CDR2 is FQNEAQ in the germline V gene (reference sequence). There are 15 residues in the CDR3. Trimming at V came to 3 bases and at J to 7 bases, leaving 9 bases not matched to a gene. Drawing the rest from reference TRBV7-9 and TRBJ1-2, the complete variable domain is DTGVSQNPRHKITKRGQNVTFRCDPISEHNRLYWYRQTLGQGPEFLTYFQNEAQLEKSRLLSDRFSAERPKGSFSTLEIQRTEQGDSAMYLCASSFRGTGSVGYTFGSGTRLTVV.

V is TRBV25-1 and J is TRBJ2-4; 8 bases are a match to TRBD2. Trimming removed 4 bases from V and 1 base from J; junction bases left unmatched: 9. This CDR3 is built from 17 residues. Germline V CDR1 and CDR2: MGHDK, SYGVNS. The CDR3, as DNA: TGTGCCAGCAGTGCTAGCGGGTCTGGCGCGGCCAAAAACATTCAGTACTTC. Translating it yields CASSASGSGAAKNIQYF. The whole variable domain, filled in from reference TRBV25-1 and TRBJ2-4, reads EADIYQTPRYLVIGTGKKITLECSQTMGHDKMYWYQQDPGMELHLIHYSYGVNSTEKGDLSSESTVSRIRTEHFPLTLESARPSHTSQYLCASSASGSGAAKNIQYFGAGTRLSVL.

This chain connects TRBV7-2 to TRBJ2-4; 7 bases are a match to TRBD1. Germline trimming cut 1 base from V and 4 bases from J; bases unmatched to any gene: 1. The V gene's germline CDR1 is SGHTA and CDR2 FQGNSA. The CDR3 length is 14 residues. The CDR3, as DNA: TGTGCCAGCAGCTTAGGACAGGGTAAAAACATTCAGTACTTC. It specifies CASSLGQGKNIQYF.

This chain joins TRBV27 and TRBJ2-3; tentatively, D is TRBD2 (5 bases). The CDR3 is made up of 14 amino acids. Germline V gene data show CDR1 as MNHEY and CDR2 as SMNVEV (reference sequence). V was pared by 4 bases and J by 0 bases, with 8 bases between. CDR3 in amino acids: CASSSLGSTDTQYF. CDR3 bases: TGTGCCAGCAGTTCACTAGGAAGCACAGATACGCAGTATTTT.

This clone was picked up a small number of times. The CDR3 coding sequence is TGTGCCAGCAGTTTCTCCCGGACTAGCGGGAGTTCCCTAGCCAAAAACATTCAGTACTTC. It encodes CASSFSRTSGSSLAKNIQYF. The rearrangement joins TRBV6-2 or TRBV6-3 to TRBJ2-4, with 13 bases aligning to TRBD2. The CDR3 is 20 amino acids. Germline assignment: CDR1 MNHEY and CDR2 SVGEGT. Unmatched junction bases numbered 12, after V lost 4 bases and J lost 0 bases.